The entry below gives a single TCR beta chain sequence along with its context. Profiled with immunoSEQ multiplex PCR; TCRdb holds only in-frame clones, not every one. Among roughly 200,000 clones, about nine tenths were seen once, and the ten largest hold over 9%. The V end lost 4 bases, the J end lost 8 bases, and 14 bases lay between the germline ends. The CDR3 extends over 13 amino acids. These data originate in a study of blood T cell repertoires in COVID-19. Study background: Spain, Italy and the United States supplied samples that represented acute and convalescent COVID-19.

The source is a man aged 18 to 29 with acute COVID-19. The sample was PBMCs or T cells enriched from blood (not recorded which). The chain employs TRBV12-3 or TRBV12-4 and TRBJ1-2; D is ambiguous. Written as DNA, the CDR3 is TGTGCCAGCAGTTCCGACGGGAGTAGGGGCTACACCTTC. As protein: CASSSDGSRGYTF.